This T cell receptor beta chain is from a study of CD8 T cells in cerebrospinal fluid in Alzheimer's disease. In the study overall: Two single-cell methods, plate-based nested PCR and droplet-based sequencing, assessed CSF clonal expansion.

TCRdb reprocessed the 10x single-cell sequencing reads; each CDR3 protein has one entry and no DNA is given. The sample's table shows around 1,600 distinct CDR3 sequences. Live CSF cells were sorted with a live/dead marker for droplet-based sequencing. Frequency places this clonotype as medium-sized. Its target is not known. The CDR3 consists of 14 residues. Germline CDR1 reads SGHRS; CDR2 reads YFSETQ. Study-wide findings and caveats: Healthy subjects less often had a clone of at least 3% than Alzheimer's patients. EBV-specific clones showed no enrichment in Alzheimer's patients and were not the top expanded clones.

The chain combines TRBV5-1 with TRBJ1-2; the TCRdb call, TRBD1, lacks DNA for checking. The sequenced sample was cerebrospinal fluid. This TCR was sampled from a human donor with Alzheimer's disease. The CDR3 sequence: CASSPSGTHYGYTF.